Below are 21 T cell receptor beta chains sequenced from a single sample in a study of blood T cell repertoires in COVID-19. TCRdb's copy holds only in-frame clones and misses some; the assay was immunoSEQ multiplex PCR. This table holds 140,000 to 150,000 clones, approximately 80% found once. The sample taken for sequencing was peripheral blood. Every receptor here comes from a human donor in a cohort sampled during active COVID-19.

CDR3 loop: CASSPVSNQPQHF. The CDR3 DNA follows: TGTGCCAGCAGCCCCGTTAGCAATCAGCCCCAGCATTTT. V usage is TRBV4-2 and J usage is TRBJ1-5; D gene unclear. The CDR3 totals 13 residues. The germline V gene encodes CDR1 LGHNA and CDR2 YNFKEQ. Deletions cut 4 bases from V and 0 bases from J, with 4 bases between.

The chain couples TRBV2 to TRBJ2-2; D call uncertain. Germline CDR1 SNHLY, CDR2 FYNNEI. Trimming took 6 bases from V and 1 from J, leaving 6 bases between them. This CDR3 is built from 13 residues. CDR3 nucleotide sequence: TGTGCCAGCAGACAGTTGAACACCGGGGAGCTGTTTTTT. Its protein is CASRQLNTGELFF.

The V and J genes are TRBV6-2 or TRBV6-3 and TRBJ1-5; no definite D call. Germline loops: CDR1 MNHEY, CDR2 SVGEGT. V lost 2 bases, J lost 7 bases, and 12 bases lay in between. The CDR3 contains 14 residues. CDR3 DNA: TGTGCCAGCAGTTACCCGGATAGAGGGCAGCCCCAGCATTTT. Its translation: CASSYPDRGQPQHF.

This chain links TRBV10-2 with TRBJ2-7, with 13 bases fitting TRBD2. The V segment lost 3 bases and the J segment 12 bases; nucleotides outside the gene matches: 11. CDR1 WSHSY and CDR2 SAAADI come from the germline V gene. This CDR3 contains 15 residues. CDR3 DNA: TGCGCCAGCAGTGAAGGAGGACTAGCGGGGGACCTTCGGTACTTC. Translated: CASSEGGLAGDLRYF.

This clone turned up a few times. The CDR3 loop is CASSLGGTSGVDTQYF. CDR3 bases: TGCGCCAGCAGCTTAGGCGGTACTAGCGGGGTTGATACGCAGTATTTT. This chain uses TRBV5-1 with TRBJ2-3, with 10 bases matching TRBD2. The V gene's germline CDR1 is SGHRS and CDR2 YFSETQ. Trimming took 2 bases from V and 6 from J; bases not matched to a gene: 9. This CDR3 is built from 16 residues.

The V and J genes are TRBV14 and TRBJ2-7; 9 bases are a match to TRBD1. V lost 5 bases to trimming and J lost 3 bases; unmatched junction nucleotides: 5. CDR3 length: 14 residues. The germline V gene encodes CDR1 SGHDN and CDR2 FVKESK. Here the CDR3 reads CASSSLTGGYEQYF. The CDR3 DNA sequence: TGTGCCAGCAGCTCCTTGACAGGGGGCTACGAGCAGTACTTC.

The genes are TRBV4-3 and TRBJ2-7; 11 bases are a match to TRBD2. Looked up from germline, CDR1 is LGHNA and CDR2 is YSLEER. The CDR3 length is 17 residues. Losses at the gene ends were 0 bases for V and 6 bases for J; bases not matched to a gene: 10. In nucleotides, the CDR3 is TGCGCCAGCAGCCAAGATGTTGCGACTAGCGGGGCGGGCGAGCAGTACTTC. It is translated as CASSQDVATSGAGEQYF.

This sequence joins TRBV18 and TRBJ1-1, with unresolved D. Germline CDR1 is KGHSH and CDR2 is LQKENI. This CDR3 spans 14 amino acids. Trimming shortened V by 6 bases and J by 0 bases, and 11 bases separated the two germline ends. The CDR3 spells CASSTTGMNTEAFF. The DNA for the CDR3 is TGTGCCAGCTCTACTACGGGGATGAACACTGAAGCTTTCTTT.

This chain links TRBV6-2 or TRBV6-3 with TRBJ2-1; D is unclear. CDR1 MNHEY and CDR2 SVGEGT come from the germline V gene. The ends were cut back, 2 bases at V and 8 bases at J, with 13 bases in the middle. The CDR3 runs to 14 residues. CDR3 loop: CASSYRGRSDEQFF. CDR3 nucleotide sequence: TGTGCCAGCAGTTACCGTGGAAGGAGCGATGAGCAGTTCTTC.

For the CDR3, the DNA is TGCGCCAGCAGATGGGAGACTGCGAACAATGAGCAGTTCTTC. Translation: CASRWETANNEQFF. The chain is built from TRBV5-1 and TRBJ2-1, with D possibly being TRBD2 (5 bases). Germline V gives CDR1 SGHRS, CDR2 YFSETQ. The CDR3 runs 14 residues. Trimming cost V 5 bases and J 5 bases, with 14 bases left between them.

The CDR3 region has the DNA TGTGCCAGCAAGTCGGGGGGCTGGGCCTATGGCTACACCTTC. It yields the protein CASKSGGWAYGYTF. The rearrangement joins TRBV6-5 to TRBJ1-2; D perhaps matches TRBD1 (6 bases). The CDR3 spans 14 residues. CDR1 and CDR2 (germline): MNHEY, SVGAGI. V lost 7 bases and J 4 bases, leaving 16 bases between the germline ends.

The chain combines TRBV12-3 or TRBV12-4 with TRBJ1-1, with 7 bases fitting TRBD1. The CDR3 loop spans 13 amino acids. Trimming cost V 2 bases and J 5 bases; bases outside gene matches: 2. This chain's CDR3 is CASSLQGGTEAFF. As DNA, the CDR3 is TGTGCCAGCAGTTTACAGGGGGGAACTGAAGCTTTCTTT.

This clone was seen only once. V usage is TRBV11-2 and J usage is TRBJ1-1; D remains unclear. Germline CDR1 reads SGHAT; CDR2 reads FQNNGV. The germline V and J ends were trimmed by 3 bases and 11 bases, with 16 bases remaining between them. CDR3 size: 13 residues. CDR3 DNA: TGTGCCAGCAGCTTGGGTTTGAGAGGTGTTGCTTTCTTT. As protein: CASSLGLRGVAFF.

The V gene is TRBV27, the J gene TRBJ1-2, with 9 bases that match TRBD1. Per germline, CDR1 MNHEY and CDR2 SMNVEV (reference sequence). The CDR3 sequence is 14 residues long. The V segment lost 3 bases and the J segment 5 bases; nucleotides outside the gene matches: 4. For the CDR3, the DNA is TGTGCCAGCAGTTTTTTGGACAGGGGATATGGCTACACCTTC. Protein product: CASSFLDRGYGYTF.

This sequence joins TRBV4-2 and TRBJ1-4, with a weak D call TRBD1 (5 bases). V shed 0 bases and J shed 7 bases, with 12 bases lying between them. There are 15 residues in the CDR3. Germline V gives CDR1 LGHNA, CDR2 YNFKEQ. The CDR3 region has the DNA TGTGCCAGCAGCCAAGATCGGGGGACGAGTGAAAAACTGTTTTTT. Translation: CASSQDRGTSEKLFF.

V gene TRBV4-3 combines with J gene TRBJ2-6, with 10 bases fitting TRBD2. Germline lookup yields CDR1 LGHNA and CDR2 YSLEER. Trimming cost V 2 bases and J 0 bases; bases outside gene matches: 7. CDR3 size: 19 residues. The CDR3 DNA is TGCGCCAGCAGCCAACTGCTAGCGGGGGCCTACTCTGGGGCCAACGTCCTGACTTTC. Translating it yields CASSQLLAGAYSGANVLTF.

The gene calls are TRBV18 and TRBJ1-1, with D maybe TRBD1 (6 bases). Per the germline V gene, CDR1 is KGHSH and CDR2 is LQKENI. This CDR3 is built from 14 residues. V lost 3 bases to trimming and J lost 5 bases, with 13 bases between them. This CDR3 is CASSPRGLETEAFF. Here the CDR3 DNA reads TGTGCCAGCTCACCCAGGGGTCTGGAAACTGAAGCTTTCTTT. Full variable domain (outside the CDR3, taken from reference TRBV18 and TRBJ1-1): NAGVMQNPRHLVRRRGQEARLRCSPMKGHSHVYWYRQLPEEGLKFMVYLQKENIIDESGMPKERFSAEFPKEGPSILRIQQVVRGDSAAYFCASSPRGLETEAFFGQGTRLTVV.

CDR3 bases: TGTGCCAGCAGCTTGGCCGGACAGGGTATTTACGAGCAGTACTTC. Translation gives CASSLAGQGIYEQYF. The chain links TRBV5-8 to TRBJ2-7; 8 bases align to TRBD1. Trimming cost V 0 bases and J 4 bases; bases outside gene matches: 6. This CDR3 is 15 amino acids long. Germline V gene lookup returns CDR1 SGHTS and CDR2 YDEGEE.

Only a few counts were recorded for this clone. The chain is built from TRBV6-5 and TRBJ1-1; no definite D call. The CDR3 sequence is 13 residues long. Trimming shortened V by 7 bases and J by 4 bases, and 13 bases separated the two germline ends. Germline CDR1 reads MNHEY; CDR2 reads SVGAGI. CDR3 in amino acids: CASTAPAGTEAFF. CDR3 nucleotides: TGTGCCAGCACCGCCCCGGCAGGCACTGAAGCTTTCTTT.

The chain combines TRBV12-3 or TRBV12-4 with TRBJ2-5; D is unclear. Trimming pared 5 bases from V and 1 base from J, leaving 5 bases between. This CDR3 spans 12 amino acids. CDR3 nucleotides: TGTGCCAGCAGTCCACTCCAAGAGACCCAGTACTTC. This translates into CASSPLQETQYF.

The chain carries TRBV5-1 and TRBJ2-1; D remains ambiguous. CDR1 and CDR2 (germline): SGHRS, YFSETQ. V gave up 4 bases and J gave up 6 bases, with 8 bases separating them. There are 12 residues in the CDR3. DNA of the CDR3: TGCGCCAGCAGCCCTACTCTCAATGAGCAGTTCTTC. Residues: CASSPTLNEQFF.